This T cell receptor beta chain was captured by sequencing in a study of breast tumors, draining lymph nodes, adjacent tissues. Samples came from axillary lymph nodes draining the breast cancer. CDR3 size: 14 residues. The germline CDR1 and CDR2 sequences are SGHNT and YENEEA. The junction had 5 bases not matched to a gene; V was cut back by 4 bases and J by 3 bases. TCRdb re-called the multiplex PCR reads through MiXCR, storing one row per CDR3 protein. The sample consists of some 130,000 distinct CDR3 sequences, over 20% of them appearing once. The TCR originated in a female donor with breast cancer. Some clones in this sample may be carry-over from other donors' samples. The V call is TRBV11-3, the J call TRBJ2-7, with 8 nucleotides matching TRBD1. Sequencing used axillary lymph node tissue. CDR3 residues: CASSSRTGNYEQYF. The CDR3 DNA reads as TGTGCCAGCAGCTCGAGGACAGGGAACTACGAGCAGTACTTC.